The clone carrying this T cell receptor beta chain has a count of ten or more. Antigen specificity is unknown. This CDR3 contains 13 residues. V gave up 4 bases and J gave up 7 bases, with 14 bases separating them. Looked up from germline, CDR1 is DFQATT and CDR2 is SNEGSKA (reference sequence). It was by 5'RACE with 10-nucleotide random UMIs that the cDNA was made. TCRdb reprocessed the 5' RACE reads via MiXCR and lists one record per CDR3 protein. The table records around 30,000 distinct CDR3 sequences, approximately 4.2% of them present only once. The data stem from a study of neurological immune-mediated disorders. Volunteers attending a blood bank in Maryland, USA, served as healthy controls. Unsorted libraries came from 2 million PBMCs stored at -80 °C. Whole-study results and caveats: None of the CDR3 amino acid sequences in expanded clones turned up in more than one subject, which points to private repertoires in all groups.

This chain joins TRBV20-1 and TRBJ1-5; D possibly corresponds to TRBD1 (5 bases). The TCR comes from a young man in good health. Material for sequencing was PBMCs. CDR3 residues: CSAIWGWMQPQHF. The CDR3 DNA is TGCAGTGCTATCTGGGGGTGGATGCAGCCCCAGCATTTT.